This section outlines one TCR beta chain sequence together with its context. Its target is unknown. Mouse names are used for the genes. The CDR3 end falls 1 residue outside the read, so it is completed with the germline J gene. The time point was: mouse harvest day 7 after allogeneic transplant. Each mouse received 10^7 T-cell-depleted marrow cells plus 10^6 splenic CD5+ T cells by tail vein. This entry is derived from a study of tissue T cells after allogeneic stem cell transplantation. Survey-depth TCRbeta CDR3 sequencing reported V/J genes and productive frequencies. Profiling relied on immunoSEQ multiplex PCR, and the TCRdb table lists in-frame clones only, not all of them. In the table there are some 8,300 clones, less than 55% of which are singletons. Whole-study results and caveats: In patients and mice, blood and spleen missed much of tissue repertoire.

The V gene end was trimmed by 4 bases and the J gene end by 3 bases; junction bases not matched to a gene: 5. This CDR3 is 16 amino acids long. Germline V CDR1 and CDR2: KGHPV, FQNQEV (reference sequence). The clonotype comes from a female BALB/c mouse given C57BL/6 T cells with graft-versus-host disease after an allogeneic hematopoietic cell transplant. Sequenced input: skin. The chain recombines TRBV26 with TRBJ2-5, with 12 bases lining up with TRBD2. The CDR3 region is CASSRPGTGGQDTQYF. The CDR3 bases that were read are TGTGCCAGCAGTCGTCCCGGGACTGGGGGGCAAGACACCCAGTAC. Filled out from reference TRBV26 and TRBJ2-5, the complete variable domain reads NSKVIQTPRYLVKGQGQKAKMRCIPEKGHPVVFWYQQNKNNEFKFLINFQNQEVLQQIDMTEKRFSAECPSNSPCSLEIQSSEAGDSALYLCASSRPGTGGQDTQYFGPGTRLLVL.